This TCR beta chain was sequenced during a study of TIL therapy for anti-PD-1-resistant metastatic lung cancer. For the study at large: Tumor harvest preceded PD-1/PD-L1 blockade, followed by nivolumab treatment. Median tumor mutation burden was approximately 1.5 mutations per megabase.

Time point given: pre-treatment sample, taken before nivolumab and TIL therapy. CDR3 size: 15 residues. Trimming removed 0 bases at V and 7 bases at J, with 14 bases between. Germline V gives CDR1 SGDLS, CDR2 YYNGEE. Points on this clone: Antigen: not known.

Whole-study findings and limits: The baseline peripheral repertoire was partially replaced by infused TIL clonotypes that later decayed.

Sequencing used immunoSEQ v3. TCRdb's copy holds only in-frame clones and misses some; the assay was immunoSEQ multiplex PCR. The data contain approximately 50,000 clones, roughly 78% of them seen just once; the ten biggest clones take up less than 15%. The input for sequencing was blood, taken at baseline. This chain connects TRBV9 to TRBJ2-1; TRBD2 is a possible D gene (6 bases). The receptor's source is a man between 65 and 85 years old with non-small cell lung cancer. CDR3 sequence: CASSVGSGSRNEQFF. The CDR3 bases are TGTGCCAGCAGCGTAGGTTCCGGGAGCCGAAATGAGCAGTTCTTC.